The present entry profiles one T cell receptor beta chain with its context. The antigen remains undetermined. This sample stems from a study of cytomegalovirus exposure and HLA in healthy donors. General study results and limits: Another analysis was done later, and it associated 16,951 TCR beta sequences with HLA alleles at 0.05 false discovery rate.

Both 60 Vbeta primers and 13 Jbeta primers went into the PCR. TCRdb keeps only in-frame clones here, not all; method: immunoSEQ multiplex PCR. This repertoire shows 200,000 or so clones, 82% found once; its top ten account for approximately 0.098%. The receptor was derived from a boy aged 2-15 years in good health and CMV-seronegative. Input material: PBMCs.

DNA for the CDR3: TGCGCCAGCAGCCAAGAGGGAATAGCGGGGGGTAATGAGCAGTTCTTC. Its protein product is CASSQEGIAGGNEQFF. The V gene is TRBV4-3, the J gene TRBJ2-1, with 10 bases matching TRBD2. CDR3 length: 16 amino acids. J gave up 7 bases and V 0 bases, and 6 bases lay outside the gene matches. Germline-derived CDR1 and CDR2 are LGHNA and YSLEER.